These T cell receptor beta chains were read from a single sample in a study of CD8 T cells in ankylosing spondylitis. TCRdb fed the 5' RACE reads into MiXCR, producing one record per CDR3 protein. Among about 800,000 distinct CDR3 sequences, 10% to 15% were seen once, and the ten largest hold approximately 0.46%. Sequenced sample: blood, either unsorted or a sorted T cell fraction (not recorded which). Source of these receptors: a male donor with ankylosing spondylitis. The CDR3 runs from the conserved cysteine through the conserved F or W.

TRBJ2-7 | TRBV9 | CASSNNRPSEQYF
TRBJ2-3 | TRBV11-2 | CASSFLLITDTQYF
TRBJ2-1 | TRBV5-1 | CASSPDHSTYNEQFF
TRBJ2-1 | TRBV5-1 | CASSFGLVGEQFF
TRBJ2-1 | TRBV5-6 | CASSLKGTGGGEQFF
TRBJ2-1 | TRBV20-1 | CSARDPTMDRNYNEQFF
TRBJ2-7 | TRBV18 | CASSPGIGDRQYF
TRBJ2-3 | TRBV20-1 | CSAAPGLAGGGADTQYF
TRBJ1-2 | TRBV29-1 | CSVEDQVKTGTADGYTF
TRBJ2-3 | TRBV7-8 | CASSLPSLDVADTQYF
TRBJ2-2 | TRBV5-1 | CASSLDWGTTGELFF
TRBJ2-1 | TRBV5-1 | CASSKLAGLSYNEQFF
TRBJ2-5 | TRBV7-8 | CASSPSLQTSQETQYF
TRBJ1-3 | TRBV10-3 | CAISGTTGNSGNTIYF
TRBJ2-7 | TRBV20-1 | CSARVWGGSYEQYF
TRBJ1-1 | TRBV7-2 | CASSVRQGAEAFF
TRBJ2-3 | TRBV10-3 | CAISEYPQGDTQYF
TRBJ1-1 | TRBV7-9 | CASSLDRGDMNTEAFF
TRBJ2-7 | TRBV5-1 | CASSVSGDLYEQYF
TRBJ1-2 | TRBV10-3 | CATKPLRTRDRVNYGYTF
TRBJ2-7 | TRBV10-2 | CASSDSGGGRTYEQYF
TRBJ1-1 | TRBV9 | CASSVATGWGTEAFF
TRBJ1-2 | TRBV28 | CASYKGLGYTF
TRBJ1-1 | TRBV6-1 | CASRHDRTGLETEAFF
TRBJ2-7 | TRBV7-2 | CASSPQSGISYEQYF
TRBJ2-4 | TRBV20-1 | CSARFQGSDIQYF
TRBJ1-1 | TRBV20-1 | CSARRQPNTEAFF
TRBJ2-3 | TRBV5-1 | CASRSGGPLTDTQYF
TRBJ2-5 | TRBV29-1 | CSAKPSLETQYF